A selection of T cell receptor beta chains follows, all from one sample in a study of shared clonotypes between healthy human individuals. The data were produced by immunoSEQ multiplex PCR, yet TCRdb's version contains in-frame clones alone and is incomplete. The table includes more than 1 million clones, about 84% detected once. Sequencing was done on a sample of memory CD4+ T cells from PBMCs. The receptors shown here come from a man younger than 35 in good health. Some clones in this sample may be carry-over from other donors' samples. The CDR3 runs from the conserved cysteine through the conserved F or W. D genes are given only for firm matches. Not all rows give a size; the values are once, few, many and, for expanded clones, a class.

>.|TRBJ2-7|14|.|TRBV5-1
TGCGCCAGCGGAGATACAGGAGGGACCTACGAGCAGTACTTC
CASGDTGGTYEQYF
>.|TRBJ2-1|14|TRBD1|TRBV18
TGTGCCAGCTCACCACGGGACAGGGGGAATGAGCAGTTCTTC
CASSPRDRGNEQFF
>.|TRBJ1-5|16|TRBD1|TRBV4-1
TGCGCCAGCAGCCAAGGTGGGACAGGTTTTAGATCGGCCCAGCATTTT
CASSQGGTGFRSAQHF
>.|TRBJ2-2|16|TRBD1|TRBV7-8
TGTGCCAGCAGCTTAGCGCGGACAGGTTTTTCCGGGGAGCTGTTTTTT
CASSLARTGFSGELFF
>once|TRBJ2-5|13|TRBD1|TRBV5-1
TGCGCCAGCAGCTTGACAGGGGGAGAGACCCAGTACTTC
CASSLTGGETQYF
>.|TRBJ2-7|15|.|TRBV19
TGTGCCAGTAGCCAAGGGACCGAGGGTCCCTACGAGCAGTACTTC
CASSQGTEGPYEQYF
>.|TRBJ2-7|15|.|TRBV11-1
TGTGCCAGCAGCTTTTTCCCAGGGGCTCGGAGCGAGCAGTACTTC
CASSFFPGARSEQYF
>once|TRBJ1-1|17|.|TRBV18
TGTGCCAGCTCACCAGGGATCAGGGGACGGTTTGACACTGAAGCTTTCTTT
CASSPGIRGRFDTEAFF
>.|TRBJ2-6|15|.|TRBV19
TGTGCCAGTAAGGAGAGTCGCTCTGGGGCCAACGTCCTGACTTTC
CASKESRSGANVLTF
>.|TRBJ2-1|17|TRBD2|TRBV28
TGTGCCAGCAGCCCAACTAGCGGGAGGGCCGGGGCGCATGAGCAGTTCTTC
CASSPTSGRAGAHEQFF
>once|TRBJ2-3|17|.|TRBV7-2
TGTGCCAGCAACAATCGAAAGTATGGGGGAGTGGGAGATACGCAGTATTTT
CASNNRKYGGVGDTQYF
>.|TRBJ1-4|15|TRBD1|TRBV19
TGTGCCAGTAGTATCGACAGGGGCCCGAATGAAAAACTGTTTTTT
CASSIDRGPNEKLFF
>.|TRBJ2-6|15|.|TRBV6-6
TGTGCCAGCACCCCCATCCAATCTGGGGCCAACGTCCTGACTTTC
CASTPIQSGANVLTF
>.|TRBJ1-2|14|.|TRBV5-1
TGCGCCAGCAGCGTCGGCAGGGGCAACTATGGCTACACCTTC
CASSVGRGNYGYTF
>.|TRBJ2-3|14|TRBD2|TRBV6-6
TGTGCCACCGGGACTAGCGGGATGGGAGATACGCAGTATTTT
CATGTSGMGDTQYF
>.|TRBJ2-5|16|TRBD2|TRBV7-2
TGTGCCAGCAGCGCTATATGGGGGACAGCGGGAGGGGCCCAGTACTTC
CASSAIWGTAGGAQYF
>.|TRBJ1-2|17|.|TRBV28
TGTGCCAGCAGCCAAAACTCCCCCCGGGGGGCGAGTGGTGGCTACACCTTC
CASSQNSPRGASGGYTF
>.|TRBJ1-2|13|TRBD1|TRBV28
TGTGCCAGCAGTCTCGGGACAGGGTATGGCTACACCTTC
CASSLGTGYGYTF
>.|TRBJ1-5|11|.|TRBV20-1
TGCAGTGCTATACAGAATCAGCCCCAGCATTTT
CSAIQNQPQHF
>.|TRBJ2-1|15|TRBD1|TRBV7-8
TGTGCCAGCAGCCCCCAGGGACAGGTCTACAATGAGCAGTTCTTC
CASSPQGQVYNEQFF
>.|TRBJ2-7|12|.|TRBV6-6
TGTGCCAGCAGTTACTGGGGGGACGAGCAGTACTTC
CASSYWGDEQYF
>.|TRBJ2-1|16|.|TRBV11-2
TGTGCCAGCAGCTTAGGGGGCATCGGATCCTACAATGAGCAGTTCTTC
CASSLGGIGSYNEQFF
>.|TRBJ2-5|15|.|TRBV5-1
TGCGCCAGCAGCTTGATGGGGGGGCAGGAAGAGACCCAGTACTTC
CASSLMGGQEETQYF
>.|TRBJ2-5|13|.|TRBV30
TGTGCCTGGGGCATGGGACCGGGGGCGTCCCAGTACTTC
CAWGMGPGASQYF
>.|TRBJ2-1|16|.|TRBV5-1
TGCGCCAGCAGCCGAGAGCGGGCTACTGCCTCGGGTGAGCAGTTCTTC
CASSRERATASGEQFF
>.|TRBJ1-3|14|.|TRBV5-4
TGTGCCAGCAGCTTTGCAGGGAATGGAAACACCATATATTTT
CASSFAGNGNTIYF
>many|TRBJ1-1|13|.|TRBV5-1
TGCGCCAGCAGCGATGCAGGGGCCCCTGAAGCTTTCTTT
CASSDAGAPEAFF
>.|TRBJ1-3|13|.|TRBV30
TGTGCCTGGAGTGTAGTAGGTGGAAACACCATATATTTT
CAWSVVGGNTIYF
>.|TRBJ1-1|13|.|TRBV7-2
TGTGCCAGCAGCCGTCAAAGGGACACTGAAGCTTTCTTT
CASSRQRDTEAFF
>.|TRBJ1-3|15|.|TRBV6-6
TGTGCCAGCGGGGGGCCTCCCTCCTCTGGAAACACCATATATTTT
CASGGPPSSGNTIYF
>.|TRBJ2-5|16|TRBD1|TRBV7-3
TGTGCCAGCAGCTTAAGAACAGGGGGTGGACAAGAGACCCAGTACTTC
CASSLRTGGGQETQYF
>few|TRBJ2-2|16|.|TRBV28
TGTGCCAGCAGTTTCAACCGGGACTTCCTTTCCGGGGAGCTGTTTTTT
CASSFNRDFLSGELFF
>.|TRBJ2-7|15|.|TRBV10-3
TGTGCCATCAGTGAGTACTCAGGGAGCTCCTACGAGCAGTACTTC
CAISEYSGSSYEQYF
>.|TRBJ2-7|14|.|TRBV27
TGTGCCAGCAGCCTTGGGAGTGCATCCTACGAGCAGTACTTC
CASSLGSASYEQYF
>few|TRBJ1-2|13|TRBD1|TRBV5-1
TGCGCCAGCAGCGCGTGGACAGGCTATGGCTACACCTTC
CASSAWTGYGYTF
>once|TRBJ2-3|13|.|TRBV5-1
TGCGCCAGCAGCCGGAATCAAAGAGATACGCAGTATTTT
CASSRNQRDTQYF
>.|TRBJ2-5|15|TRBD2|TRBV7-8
TGTGCCAGCAGCCCCCATCGGACTAGTGCGAAGACCCAGTACTTC
CASSPHRTSAKTQYF
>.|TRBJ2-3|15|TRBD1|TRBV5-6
TGTGCCAGCAGCCCGGGGACAGGGAGCCCAGATACGCAGTATTTT
CASSPGTGSPDTQYF
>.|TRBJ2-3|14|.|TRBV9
TGTGCCAGCAGCGTAGTGGGAGTAGCAGATACGCAGTATTTT
CASSVVGVADTQYF
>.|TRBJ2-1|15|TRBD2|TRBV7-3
TGTGCCAGCAGCTTAAGTCTAGCGGGGGCTAATGAGCAGTTCTTC
CASSLSLAGANEQFF
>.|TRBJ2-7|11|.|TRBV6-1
TGTGCCAGCAGGATTTCCTACGAGCAGTACTTC
CASRISYEQYF